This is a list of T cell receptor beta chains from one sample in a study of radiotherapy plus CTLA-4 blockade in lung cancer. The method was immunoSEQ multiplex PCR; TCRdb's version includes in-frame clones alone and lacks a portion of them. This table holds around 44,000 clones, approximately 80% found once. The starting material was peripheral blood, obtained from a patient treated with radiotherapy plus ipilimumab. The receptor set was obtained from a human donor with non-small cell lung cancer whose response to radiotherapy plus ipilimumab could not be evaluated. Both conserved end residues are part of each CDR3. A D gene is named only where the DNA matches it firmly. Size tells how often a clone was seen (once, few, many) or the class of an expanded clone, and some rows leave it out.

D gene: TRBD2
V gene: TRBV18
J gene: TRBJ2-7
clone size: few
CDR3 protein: CASSPGLAGPYEQYF
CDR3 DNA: TGTGCCAGCTCACCAGGGCTAGCGGGACCCTACGAGCAGTACTTC

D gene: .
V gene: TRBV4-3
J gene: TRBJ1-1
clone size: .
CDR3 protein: CASSQDSRGVGNTEAFF
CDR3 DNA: TGCGCCAGCAGCCAAGATTCCAGGGGAGTAGGGAACACTGAAGCTTTCTTT

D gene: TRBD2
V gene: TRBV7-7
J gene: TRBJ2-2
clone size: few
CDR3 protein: CASSLGGTNTGELFF
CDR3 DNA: TGTGCCAGCAGCTTGGGGGGGACGAACACCGGGGAGCTGTTTTTT

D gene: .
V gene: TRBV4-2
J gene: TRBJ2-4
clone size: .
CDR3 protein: CASSSTGQIQYF
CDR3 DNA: TGTGCCAGCAGCTCGACAGGTCAAATTCAGTACTTC

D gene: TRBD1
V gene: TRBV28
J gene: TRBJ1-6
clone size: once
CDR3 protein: CASSFPGQARSSYNSPLHF
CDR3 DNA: TGTGCCAGCAGTTTCCCCGGACAGGCTCGGAGCTCCTATAATTCCCCCCTCCACTTT

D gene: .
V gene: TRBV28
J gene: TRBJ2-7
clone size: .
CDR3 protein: CASSFPLAGISYEQYF
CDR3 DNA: TGTGCCAGCAGTTTCCCCCTGGCGGGAATCTCCTACGAGCAGTACTTC

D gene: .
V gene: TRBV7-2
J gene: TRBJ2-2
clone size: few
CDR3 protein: CASSQQGPNTGELFF
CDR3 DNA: TGTGCCAGCAGCCAACAGGGCCCGAACACCGGGGAGCTGTTTTTT

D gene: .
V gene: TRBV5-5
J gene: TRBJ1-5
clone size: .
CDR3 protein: CASSLGSLQPQHF
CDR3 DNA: TGTGCCAGCAGCTTGGGGAGCCTCCAGCCCCAGCATTTT

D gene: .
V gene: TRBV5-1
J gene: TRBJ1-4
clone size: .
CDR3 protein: CASSLPGLNEKLFF
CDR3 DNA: TGCGCCAGCAGCTTGCCGGGTCTTAATGAAAAACTGTTTTTT

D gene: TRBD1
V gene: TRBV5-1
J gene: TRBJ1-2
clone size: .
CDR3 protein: CASSADRVGYTF
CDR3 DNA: TGCGCCAGCAGCGCGGACAGGGTTGGCTACACCTTC

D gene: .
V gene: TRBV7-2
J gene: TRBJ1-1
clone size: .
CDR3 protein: CASSSSGGWTEAFF
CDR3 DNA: TGTGCCAGCAGCTCCAGCGGTGGGTGGACTGAAGCTTTCTTT

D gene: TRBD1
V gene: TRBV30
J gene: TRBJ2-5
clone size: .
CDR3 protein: CAWDDYRGQETQYF
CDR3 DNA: TGTGCCTGGGACGACTACAGGGGTCAAGAGACCCAGTACTTC

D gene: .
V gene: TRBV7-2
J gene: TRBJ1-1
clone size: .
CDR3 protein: CASTQRVNTEAFF
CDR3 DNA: TGTGCCAGCACTCAGCGGGTGAACACTGAAGCTTTCTTT

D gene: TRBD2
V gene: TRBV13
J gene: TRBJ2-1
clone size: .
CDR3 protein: CASSPPGGLAHNEQFF
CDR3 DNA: TGTGCCAGCAGCCCCCCTGGAGGACTAGCCCACAATGAGCAGTTCTTC

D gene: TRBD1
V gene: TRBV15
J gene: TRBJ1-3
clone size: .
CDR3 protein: CATSRGTGTGNTIYF
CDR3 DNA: TGTGCCACCAGCAGAGGGACAGGGACTGGAAACACCATATATTTT

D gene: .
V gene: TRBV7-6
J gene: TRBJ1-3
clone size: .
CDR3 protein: CASSLAVDGGRGSGNTIYF
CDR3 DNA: TGTGCCAGCAGCTTAGCGGTGGATGGCGGCAGAGGCTCTGGAAACACCATATATTTT

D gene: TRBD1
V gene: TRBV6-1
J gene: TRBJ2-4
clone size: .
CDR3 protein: CASRRDGTENIQYF
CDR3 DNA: TGTGCCAGCAGAAGGGACGGGACAGAAAACATTCAGTACTTC

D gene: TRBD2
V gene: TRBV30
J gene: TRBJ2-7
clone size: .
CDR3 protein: CAWSSESGGPYEQYF
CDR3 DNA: TGTGCCTGGAGTTCAGAGAGCGGGGGGCCCTACGAGCAGTACTTC

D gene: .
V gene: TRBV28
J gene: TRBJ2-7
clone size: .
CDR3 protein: CASSLFGGYEQYF
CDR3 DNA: TGTGCCAGCAGTTTATTCGGTGGTTACGAGCAGTACTTC

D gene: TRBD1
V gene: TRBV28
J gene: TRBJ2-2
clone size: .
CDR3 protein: CASSWTGRMVRELFF
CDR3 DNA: TGTGCCAGCAGTTGGACAGGAAGAATGGTGAGGGAGCTGTTTTTT

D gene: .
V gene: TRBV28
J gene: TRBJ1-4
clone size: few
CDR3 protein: CASSRAATNEKLFF
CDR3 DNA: TGTGCCAGCAGTAGAGCCGCAACTAATGAAAAACTGTTTTTT

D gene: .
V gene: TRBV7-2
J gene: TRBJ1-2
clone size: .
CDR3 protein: CASSLVRQGSGYTF
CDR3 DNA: TGTGCCAGCAGCTTAGTGCGCCAGGGTAGTGGCTACACCTTC

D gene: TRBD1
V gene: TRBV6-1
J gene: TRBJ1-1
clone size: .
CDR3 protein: CASSEQQGTEAFF
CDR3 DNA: TGTGCCAGCAGTGAGCAACAGGGGACTGAAGCTTTCTTT

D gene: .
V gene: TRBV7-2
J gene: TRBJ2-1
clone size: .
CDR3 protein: CASTLQGRGSYNEQFF
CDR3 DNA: TGTGCCAGCACCCTGCAGGGGAGAGGGTCCTACAATGAGCAGTTCTTC

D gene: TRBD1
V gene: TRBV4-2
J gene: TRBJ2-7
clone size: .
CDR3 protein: CASSQDYGTGDEQYF
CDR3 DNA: TGTGCCAGCAGCCAAGACTATGGGACAGGGGACGAGCAGTACTTC

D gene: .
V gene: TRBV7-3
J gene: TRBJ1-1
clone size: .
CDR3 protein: CASSLYERAGTEAFF
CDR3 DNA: TGTGCCAGCAGCTTATATGAGAGGGCGGGAACTGAAGCTTTCTTT

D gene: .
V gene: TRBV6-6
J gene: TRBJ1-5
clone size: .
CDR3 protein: CASRRGDTASNQPQHF
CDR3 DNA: TGTGCCAGCAGACGGGGGGACACTGCTAGCAATCAGCCCCAGCATTTT

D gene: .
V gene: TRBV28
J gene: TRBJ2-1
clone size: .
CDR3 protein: CAGGLGAGNEQFF
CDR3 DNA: TGTGCCGGGGGACTGGGCGCCGGGAATGAGCAGTTCTTC

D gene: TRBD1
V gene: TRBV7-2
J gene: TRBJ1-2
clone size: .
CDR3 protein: CASSLNPRTGGYGYTF
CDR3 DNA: TGTGCCAGCAGCTTAAACCCACGGACAGGGGGCTATGGCTACACCTTC

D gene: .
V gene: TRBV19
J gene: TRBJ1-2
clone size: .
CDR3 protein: CASSILTNYGYTF
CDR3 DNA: TGTGCCAGTAGTATACTAACTAACTATGGCTACACCTTC

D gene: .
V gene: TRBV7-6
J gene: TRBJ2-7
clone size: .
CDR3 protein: CASSLVPHTGGEQYF
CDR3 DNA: TGTGCCAGCAGCTTAGTTCCACATACCGGGGGCGAGCAGTACTTC

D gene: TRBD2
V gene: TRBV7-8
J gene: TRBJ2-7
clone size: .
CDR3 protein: CASSPSGTSEQYF
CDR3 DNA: TGTGCCAGCAGCCCCTCCGGGACTAGCGAGCAGTACTTC

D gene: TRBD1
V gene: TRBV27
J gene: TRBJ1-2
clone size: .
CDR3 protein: CASSSYKDRVDGYTF
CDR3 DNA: TGTGCCAGCAGTTCATACAAGGACAGGGTGGATGGCTACACCTTC

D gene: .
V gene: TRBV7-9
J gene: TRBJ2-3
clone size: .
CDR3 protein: CASSFQVRGDTQYF
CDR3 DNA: TGTGCCAGCAGCTTCCAGGTACGGGGAGATACGCAGTATTTT

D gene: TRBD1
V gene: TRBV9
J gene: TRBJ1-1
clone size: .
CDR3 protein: CASSSQGGRGAEAFF
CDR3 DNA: TGTGCCAGCAGCTCCCAGGGTGGCAGGGGGGCTGAAGCTTTCTTT

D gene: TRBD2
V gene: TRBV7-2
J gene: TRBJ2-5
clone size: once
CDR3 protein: CASSLAGRGETQYF
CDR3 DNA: TGTGCCAGCAGTTTAGCGGGGAGGGGAGAGACCCAGTACTTC

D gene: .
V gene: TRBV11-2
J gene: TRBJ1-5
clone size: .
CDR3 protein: CASSLDNRMSNQPQHF
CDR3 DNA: TGTGCCAGCAGCTTAGATAACAGGATGAGCAATCAGCCCCAGCATTTT

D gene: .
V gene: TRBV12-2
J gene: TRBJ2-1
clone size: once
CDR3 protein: CASRLVTQRIYNEQFF
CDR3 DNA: TGTGCAAGTCGCTTAGTTACCCAGCGGATCTACAATGAGCAGTTCTTC

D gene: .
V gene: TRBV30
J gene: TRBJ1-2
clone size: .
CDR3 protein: CAWSVALSYGYTF
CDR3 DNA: TGTGCCTGGAGTGTAGCTCTATCCTATGGCTACACCTTC

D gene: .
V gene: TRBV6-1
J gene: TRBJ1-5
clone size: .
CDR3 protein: CASSERRSQPQHF
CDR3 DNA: TGTGCCAGCAGTGAAAGGCGGTCCCAGCCCCAGCATTTT

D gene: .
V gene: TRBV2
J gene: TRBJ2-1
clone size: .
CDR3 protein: CASRQDFSSYNEQFF
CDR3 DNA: TGTGCCAGCAGACAGGATTTCAGCTCCTACAATGAGCAGTTCTTC

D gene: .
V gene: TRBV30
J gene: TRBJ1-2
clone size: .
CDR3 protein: CAWSWRVGDGYTF
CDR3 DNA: TGTGCCTGGAGTTGGAGGGTGGGGGATGGCTACACCTTC

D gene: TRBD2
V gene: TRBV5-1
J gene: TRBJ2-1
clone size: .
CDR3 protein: CASSSLAGAYNEQFF
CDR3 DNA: TGCGCCAGCAGTTCCCTAGCGGGAGCATACAATGAGCAGTTCTTC